The sequence of this TCR beta chain was determined in a study of Graves' ophthalmopathy and Graves' hyperthyroidism. This clonotype has ten or more counts. The CDR3 has 14 residues. V was clipped by 2 bases and J by 0 bases, with 10 bases between them. Per the germline V gene, CDR1 is DFQATT and CDR2 is SNEGSKA (reference sequence). Transcripts of RNA were the source for amplifying TCR beta CDR3 regions. In the first round, RT-PCR was carried out with HTBI primers, and a multiplex PCR formed the second round. Using its own MiXCR run on the multiplex PCR reads, TCRdb lists one record per CDR3 protein. The profile shows approximately 410,000 distinct CDR3 sequences, about 16% of them singletons.

The specimen was peripheral blood. The sequence was collected from a young woman with stable Graves' hyperthyroidism. The V call is TRBV20-1, the J call TRBJ1-2; D ambiguous. The CDR3 region is CSARFRTSNYGYTF. CDR3 coding DNA: TGCAGTGCTAGATTCCGGACCTCTAACTATGGCTACACCTTC.